The 13 T cell receptor beta chains below come from one sample, sequenced in a study of blood T cell repertoires in COVID-19. The repertoire was sequenced with immunoSEQ multiplex PCR; TCRdb's copy has only in-frame clones and lacks some. The table lists some 210,000 clones, 70% to 90% of them singletons. Sequenced: PBMCs or T cells enriched from blood (not recorded which). These receptors were taken from a man between 35 and 55 years old who had recovered from COVID-19.

The V call is TRBV7-9, the J call TRBJ2-3; 7 positions agree with TRBD1. Germline CDR1 SEHNR, CDR2 FQNEAQ (reference sequence). V shed 10 bases and J 4 bases; nucleotides not matched to a gene: 11. CDR3 length: 14 amino acids. CDR3 residues: CATLRIGGADTQYF. The DNA of the CDR3 is TGTGCCACCCTGCGGATAGGGGGCGCAGATACGCAGTATTTT.

This clone was seen only a few times. The chain employs TRBV2 and TRBJ1-6; 11 bases are shared with TRBD1. The CDR3 is 16 residues long. Germline trimming cut 0 bases from V and 9 bases from J; bases unmatched to any gene: 4. Looked up from germline, CDR1 is SNHLY and CDR2 is FYNNEI. The CDR3, as DNA: TGTGCCAGCAGTGAAGCGCTTGGACAGGGGGCTTCACCCCTCCACTTT. This translates into CASSEALGQGASPLHF.

The chain links TRBV10-3 to TRBJ2-7, with 7 bases lining up with TRBD1. Trimming at V came to 8 bases and at J to 3 bases, leaving 4 bases not matched to a gene. The CDR3 is 12 residues long. The germline V gene encodes CDR1 ENHRY and CDR2 SYGVKD. The CDR3 sequence is CAIGTENYEQYF. Written as DNA, the CDR3 is TGTGCCATCGGGACAGAAAACTACGAGCAGTACTTC.

The chain joins TRBV5-6 to TRBJ2-3; possible D gene TRBD2, 6 bases. Between the trimmed V and J ends, which lost 4 bases and 2 bases, there was a span of 14 bases. Per germline, CDR1 SGHDT and CDR2 YYEEEE. CDR3 size: 15 residues. CDR3 in DNA: TGTGCCAGCAGCCCGGCGGGGCAGCCCACAGATACGCAGTATTTT. Protein sequence: CASSPAGQPTDTQYF.

The rearrangement uses TRBV10-1 and TRBJ2-5; 7 nucleotides agree with TRBD2. After removal of 9 bases from V and 2 bases from J, the junction contained 3 bases not matched to a gene. Germline CDR1 reads WNHNN; CDR2 reads SYGVQD (reference sequence). The CDR3 is made up of 12 amino acids. DNA for the CDR3: TGCGCCAGGCGACTAGCACAAGAGACCCAGTACTTC. Protein product: CARRLAQETQYF.

This chain uses TRBV6-1 with TRBJ1-2; the match to TRBD1 covers 7 bases. Unmatched junction bases numbered 9, after V lost 3 bases and J lost 2 bases. The germline gives CDR1 MNHNS, CDR2 SASEGT. This CDR3 contains 16 residues. CDR3 nucleotide sequence: TGTGCCAGCAGTGAGTGGGGACAGCCCCTGAACTATGGCTACACCTTC. Amino acid sequence: CASSEWGQPLNYGYTF.

The chain joins TRBV12-5 to TRBJ2-2; a possible D gene is TRBD1 (6 bases). The CDR3 is made up of 14 amino acids. Germline V lookup: CDR1 LGHNT, CDR2 FRNRAP. V was clipped by 6 bases and J by 4 bases, with 12 bases between them. The CDR3 DNA follows: TGTGCTAGTGGGGGGGCGGAGGTCACCGGGGAGCTGTTTTTT. It encodes CASGGAEVTGELFF.

The chain has TRBV4-1 and TRBJ2-7; D not resolved. CDR1 and CDR2 (germline): MGHRA, YSYEKL. The CDR3 sequence is 14 residues long. Deletions cut 2 bases from V and 0 bases from J, with 8 bases between. CDR3 residues: CASSQRWASYEQYF. As DNA, the CDR3 is TGCGCCAGCAGCCAACGGTGGGCCTCCTACGAGCAGTACTTC.

V usage is TRBV5-1 and J usage is TRBJ1-2; 8 bases match TRBD1. The junction had 12 bases not matched to a gene; V was cut back by 3 bases and J by 8 bases. Germline V CDR1 and CDR2: SGHRS, YFSETQ. The CDR3 consists of 15 residues. In DNA form, the CDR3 reads TGCGCCAGCAGCTCGGGACAGGTGGAGACCCGGGGCTACACCTTC. As protein: CASSSGQVETRGYTF. The full variable domain, in which reference TRBV5-1 and TRBJ1-2 provide the parts outside the CDR3, is KAGVTQTPRYLIKTRGQQVTLSCSPISGHRSVSWYQQTPGQGLQFLFEYFSETQRNKGNFPGRFSGRQFSNSRSEMNVSTLELGDSALYLCASSSGQVETRGYTFGSGTRLTVV.

CDR3 region: CASSLSGRALNEQFF. The CDR3 nucleotides read TGTGCCAGCTCCCTAAGCGGGAGGGCTTTAAATGAGCAGTTCTTC. J is TRBJ2-1 and V is TRBV18, with 10 bases matching TRBD2. CDR3 length: 15 amino acids. CDR1 is KGHSH and CDR2 is LQKENI in the germline V gene. The junction had 9 bases not matched to a gene; V was cut back by 6 bases and J by 7 bases.

The DNA of the CDR3 is TGTGCCAGCAGCCGCAGTGGTGGCACAGATACGCAGTATTTT. Its protein is CASSRSGGTDTQYF. The chain uses TRBV9 and TRBJ2-3; D is unresolved. This CDR3 is built from 14 residues. CDR1 and CDR2 from the germline V gene are SGDLS and YYNGEE. Between the trimmed V and J ends, which lost 4 bases and 1 base, there was a span of 10 bases.

The rearrangement joins TRBV14 to TRBJ2-3; maybe TRBD2 (5 bases). Trimming removed 0 bases at V and 2 bases at J, with 9 bases between. The germline V gene encodes CDR1 SGHDN and CDR2 FVKESK. CDR3 length: 15 residues. Here the CDR3 reads CASSQDRLPTDTQYF. CDR3 sequence (DNA): TGTGCCAGCAGCCAAGATAGACTACCCACAGATACGCAGTATTTT.

This clone was seen a handful of times. The gene calls are TRBV7-9 and TRBJ2-2; 8 bases align to TRBD1. CDR1 is SEHNR, CDR2 FQNEAQ, per germline (reference sequence). This CDR3 region has 19 residues. The ends lost 2 bases at V and 6 bases at J; junction bases unmatched: 17. The CDR3 spells CASSLPPFQGAIGAGELFF. As DNA, the CDR3 is TGTGCCAGCAGCTTACCCCCATTCCAGGGGGCAATAGGGGCCGGGGAGCTGTTTTTT.